The clone carrying this T cell receptor beta chain was seen many times. These data originate in a study of read filtering for tumor transcriptome and immune sequencing. This library used roughly 0.4 ug RNA and molecular barcoded adaptors spanning alpha/delta and beta/gamma chains. TCRdb called the reads again in MiXCR, with one record for every CDR3 protein. The sample consists of roughly 61,000 distinct CDR3 sequences, about 12% of them appearing once. Sampling of bone marrow took place during active disease in every patient. The CDR3 length is 17 residues. Germline CDR1 and CDR2: SGHTA and FQGTGA. Trimming took off 0 bases at V and 0 bases at J, with 9 bases between the two ends.

This chain joins TRBV7-3 and TRBJ2-6, with no clear D. Material for sequencing was a population of CD138-negative cells sorted from bone marrow. The TCR sequence derives from a donor older than 35 with multiple myeloma. CDR3 sequence (DNA): TGTGCCAGCAGCTTAACTGCGTCAGGCTCTGGGGCCAACGTCCTGACTTTC. Residues: CASSLTASGSGANVLTF.